The clone carrying this TCR beta chain came up a few times. The sample belongs to a study of monozygotic twins with cystic fibrosis. The CDR3 has 15 amino acids. The germline V gene encodes CDR1 SGDLS and CDR2 YYNGEE. V was cut by 0 bases and J by 5 bases, with 15 bases left in between. The data were produced by immunoSEQ multiplex PCR, yet TCRdb's version contains in-frame clones alone and is incomplete. The top ten hold roughly 1.2% of the sample, which has about 24,000 clones, around nine tenths seen once. Sequencing was done on a sample of blood. This sequence was found in a woman aged 25-40 years with cystic fibrosis. V usage is TRBV9 and J usage is TRBJ2-7; D is ambiguous. The CDR3 loop reads CASSVGASATNEQYF. In DNA form, the CDR3 reads TGTGCCAGCAGCGTAGGGGCATCCGCGACAAACGAGCAGTACTTC. Full variable domain (outside the CDR3, taken from reference TRBV9 and TRBJ2-7): DSGVTQTPKHLITATGQRVTLRCSPRSGDLSVYWYQQSLDQGLQFLIQYYNGEERAKGNILERFSAQQFPDLHSELNLSSLELGDSALYFCASSVGASATNEQYFGPGTRLTVT.